This T cell receptor beta chain was recorded in a study of human T cells and chemical hapten exposure. As for the study in general: Weekly diphenylcyclopropenone doses were given to patients' scalps across the roughly 25-week study. Overall study results and limits: Compared with pre-sensitization or healthy control sets, expanded TCRs clustered more.

Looked up from germline, CDR1 is PRHDT and CDR2 is FYEKMQ (reference sequence). The CDR3 runs 14 residues. V lost 0 bases and J lost 2, with 8 bases in between. The time point: patch test 1, 2 weeks after DPC sensitization. Treatment reported: therapeutic diphenylcyclopropenone sensitization with weekly scalp DPC. People who gave samples had alopecia, were 18 to 70 years old, and were suitable for DPC. This clonotype has ten or more counts. No antigen is known for it. Individual cDNA molecules each carried unique molecular identifiers attached by the library. Via MiXCR, TCRdb re-called the RACE reads, giving one row per CDR3 protein. Among roughly 380,000 distinct CDR3 sequences, 4% to 5.5% were seen once, and the ten largest hold 2% to 2.5%.

The specimen was whole blood, collected in connection with sensitization to the hapten diphenylcyclopropenone (DPC). The origin of this receptor is a woman in her fifties or sixties with alopecia areata. Some clones in this sample may be carry-over from other donors' samples. The chain couples TRBV13 to TRBJ2-7; TRBD2 might be the D (6 bases). In DNA, the CDR3 is TGTGCCAGCAGCTTAGGGACTAGGACCTACGAGCAGTACTTC. Translating gives CASSLGTRTYEQYF.